This T cell receptor (beta chain) was retrieved from a study of CD8+ T cells in alopecia areata. In the study overall: Patients took tofacitinib for 6 to 18 months, followed by 6 drug-free months. Study conclusions and caveats: Both scalp clonality and the expanded CD8+ clones among the top 100 showed a significant decrease with tofacitinib.

The sample's treatment: oral pan-JAK inhibitor, 5-10 mg twice daily. RNA was extracted and reverse transcribed into cDNA as the sequencing template. Libraries were prepared by immunoSEQ multiplex PCR; TCRdb keeps only in-frame clonotypes and omits some of them. Among roughly 220,000 clones listed, just over 65% were seen once. The V gene's germline CDR1 is LNHDA and CDR2 SQIVND (reference sequence). This CDR3 spans 14 amino acids. J lost 0 bases, V lost 6 bases, and 4 bases had no gene match. Turning to this clone: Its antigen is not known.

This TCR derives from a human donor with alopecia areata. Here the sequenced sample was CD4+ T cells sorted from blood, taken between weeks 44 and 45, from a patient treated with tofacitinib. The chain joins TRBV19 to TRBJ1-2; 7 bases are shared with TRBD1. CDR3 DNA sequence: TGTGCCAGTAGCCTGACAGGGACTAACTATGGCTACACCTTC. Protein product: CASSLTGTNYGYTF.